Listed here is a single TCR beta chain. Its antigen remains undetermined. No qualities accompany the bases; no much larger clone lies one base away. This sample was included in a study of cytotoxic CD8 clonotypes in ibrutinib-treated CLL (dated by TCRdb to about 2021). About the study as a whole: The cohort had some eleven relapsed/refractory and 15 treatment-naive patients; roughly 17 were IGHV unmutated. Partial responses were observed in about 25 patients and complete responses in 2; after a median follow-up of 68 months, remission was maintained in roughly 14 patients and progression was observed in about twelve. Cryopreserved peripheral blood mononuclear cells were collected before treatment, at response, and at either disease progression or sustained remission. Response samples were taken after a median of about a year on treatment, ranging from 6 to 36 months. Of the roughly 81 people in the trial, approximately 26 had longitudinal samples available. All remission and progressive disease samples were collected while patients were still receiving ibrutinib. On average, each sample yielded around 230,000 productive templates and around 100,000 productive rearrangements.

The goal of deep resolution MiSeq sequencing was a depth between 1 in 1 million and 1 in 200,000 T cells, and coverage averaged 10x per clonotype. TCR beta libraries were generated with the immunoSEQ hsTCRB Kit. Concerning the study's data processing: The data were analyzed with ImmunoSEQ Analyzer and ImmunoSEQ Data Assistant, and V, D and J gene assignments followed IMGT definitions. Clonality, which ranges from 0 to 1, was calculated by subtracting the normalized Shannon entropy of productive rearrangement frequencies from one. Only overrepresented clonotypes making up at least 0.05% of each patient's repertoire were included in the public clonotype analysis. Repertoires from some 14 age-matched healthy donors in immuneACCESS were used as clonality controls. This is the immuneACCESS table as TCRdb keeps it, with only in-frame sequences that have V and J called. A part of the clones is gone; compared with another copy, unresolved V genes explain less than half, and the rest is unexplained. V and J calls and clone size follow that table, whereas D and trimming were derived from the DNA. The sample contains roughly 70,000 clones, more than 70% of them found a single time. Together, the top ten hold about 8% of the sample.

Overall study outcomes, separate from this receptor: An increase in clonality was observed at ibrutinib response, with clonality remaining stable during sustained remission and falling back toward baseline at progression. Public clonotypes were rare and either shrank or stayed stable during treatment, and the rise in clonality at ibrutinib response reflected expansion of private clonotypes. At baseline, clonality was higher than in age-matched healthy donors and showed a strong correlation with circulating CD8+ T-cell counts. Lymph node repertoires were not examined, and the timing of sampling was not matched between patients in sustained remission and those whose disease progressed.

In the paper's terms, the time point label means: progressive disease on ibrutinib. For TCR beta library preparation, roughly 2 micrograms of genomic DNA were extracted from the cryopreserved PBMCs. Longitudinal blood samples from CLL patients receiving ibrutinib monotherapy were subjected to high-throughput TCR beta sequencing. Patients were enrolled in a phase 2 open-label single-center ibrutinib monotherapy trial. The trim is 5 bases for V and 5 bases for J, with a gap of 18 bases between the germline ends. Via the germline V gene (reference sequence), CDR1 is PRHDT and CDR2 FYEKMQ. The CDR3 spans 15 residues, from the cysteine through the phenylalanine. CDR3 DNA only is kept here, 45 bases in frame from base 1.

Recombination joined TRBV13 with TRBJ2-5; the D region possibly corresponds to TRBD1 (6 bases align). The TCR comes from a human donor with chronic lymphocytic leukemia. The material was PBMCs, obtained at disease progression, from a patient treated with ibrutinib. The CDR3 amino acid sequence is: CASSRWGPGGETQYF. The DNA reads as follows: TGTGCCAGCAGCCGTTGGGGGCCCGGCGGGGAGACCCAGTACTTC.